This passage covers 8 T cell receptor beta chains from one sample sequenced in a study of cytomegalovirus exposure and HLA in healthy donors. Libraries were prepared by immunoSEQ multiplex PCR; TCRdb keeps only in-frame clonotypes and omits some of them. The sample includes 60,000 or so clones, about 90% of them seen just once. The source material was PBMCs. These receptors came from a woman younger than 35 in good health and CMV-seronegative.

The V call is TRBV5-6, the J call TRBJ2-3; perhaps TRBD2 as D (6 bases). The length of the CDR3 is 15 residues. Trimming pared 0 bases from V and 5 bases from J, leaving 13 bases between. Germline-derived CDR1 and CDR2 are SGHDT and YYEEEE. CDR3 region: CASSLVDGSQDTQYF. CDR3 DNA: TGTGCCAGCAGCTTGGTCGACGGGAGTCAAGATACGCAGTATTTT. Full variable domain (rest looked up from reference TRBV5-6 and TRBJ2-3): DAGVTQSPTHLIKTRGQQVTLRCSPKSGHDTVSWYQQALGQGPQFIFQYYEEEERQRGNFPDRFSGHQFPNYSSELNVNALLLGDSALYLCASSLVDGSQDTQYFGPGTRLTVL.

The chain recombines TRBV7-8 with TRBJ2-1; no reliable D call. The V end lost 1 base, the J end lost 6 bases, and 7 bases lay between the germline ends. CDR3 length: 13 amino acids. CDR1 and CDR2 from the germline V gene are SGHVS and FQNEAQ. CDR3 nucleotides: TGTGCCAGCAGCTTAGACACCTCCAATGAGCAGTTCTTC. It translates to CASSLDTSNEQFF.

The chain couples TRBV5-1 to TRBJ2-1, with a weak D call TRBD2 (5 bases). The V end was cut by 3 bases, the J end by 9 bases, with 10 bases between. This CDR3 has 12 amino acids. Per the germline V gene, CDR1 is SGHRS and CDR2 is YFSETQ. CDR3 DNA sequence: TGCGCCAGCAGCTACACTAGGTTTGAGCAGTTCTTC. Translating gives CASSYTRFEQFF.

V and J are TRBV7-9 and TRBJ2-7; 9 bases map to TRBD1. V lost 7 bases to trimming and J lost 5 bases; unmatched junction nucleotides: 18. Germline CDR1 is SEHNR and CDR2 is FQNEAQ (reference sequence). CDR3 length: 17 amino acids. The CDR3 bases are TGTGCCAGCACCTCTAGCCCGGGACAGGGAGGGTTGAACGAGCAGTACTTC. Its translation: CASTSSPGQGGLNEQYF.

The CDR3 DNA sequence: TGTGCCAGCAGCCTCCATTCCGCGGCAGGGGGTTGGGAGCAGTACTTC. It is translated as CASSLHSAAGGWEQYF. The J gene is TRBJ2-7, the V gene TRBV7-2; TRBD1 matches at 7 bases. V trimming: 5 bases; J trimming: 7 bases; junction bases outside the gene matches: 17. Germline V gene sequence: CDR1 SGHTA, CDR2 FQGNSA. The CDR3 loop spans 16 amino acids.

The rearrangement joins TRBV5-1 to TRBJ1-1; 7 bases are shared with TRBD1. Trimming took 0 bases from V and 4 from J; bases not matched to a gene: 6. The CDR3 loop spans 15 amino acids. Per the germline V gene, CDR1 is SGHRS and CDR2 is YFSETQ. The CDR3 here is CASSLEWTGGTEAFF. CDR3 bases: TGCGCCAGCAGCTTGGAGTGGACAGGAGGCACTGAAGCTTTCTTT. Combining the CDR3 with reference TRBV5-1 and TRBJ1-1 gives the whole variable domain KAGVTQTPRYLIKTRGQQVTLSCSPISGHRSVSWYQQTPGQGLQFLFEYFSETQRNKGNFPGRFSGRQFSNSRSEMNVSTLELGDSALYLCASSLEWTGGTEAFFGQGTRLTVV.

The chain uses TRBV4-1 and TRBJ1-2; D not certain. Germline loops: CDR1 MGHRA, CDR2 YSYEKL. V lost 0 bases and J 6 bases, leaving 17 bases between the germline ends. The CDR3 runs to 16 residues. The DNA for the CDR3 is TGCGCCAGCAGCCAAGAATTGGGAGGCTCTCCCGATGGCTACACCTTC. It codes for CASSQELGGSPDGYTF.

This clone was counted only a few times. The CDR3 region is CASSEGQSYEQYF. CDR3 DNA sequence: TGTGCCAGCAGTGAGGGGCAGTCCTACGAGCAGTACTTC. The gene calls are TRBV2 and TRBJ2-7, with TRBD1 as a possible D gene (5 bases). The CDR3 sequence is 13 residues long. Trimming removed 3 bases at V and 1 base at J, with 7 bases between. Germline V gene data show CDR1 as SNHLY and CDR2 as FYNNEI.